This is a list of T cell receptor beta chains from one sample in a study of CD8 T cells in ankylosing spondylitis. TCRdb used MiXCR to reprocess the 5' RACE reads, holding one entry per CDR3 protein. The table records about 100,000 distinct CDR3 sequences, roughly 8% of them present only once. Sequenced material: blood, either unsorted or a sorted T cell fraction (not recorded which). The receptors were sampled from a male donor with ankylosing spondylitis or in good health (not recorded which). CDR3s include the opening cysteine and the closing phenylalanine or tryptophan. The order of the fields is CDR3 DNA, CDR3 protein, clone size, D gene, J gene, V gene. D genes are given only for firm matches. Clone size is not always given. Where it is, it says once, few, many or a class for expanded clones.

DNA: TGCGCCAGCAGTGGTTGGGGGGGCGACACGGCTGAAGCTTTCTTT
CDR3: CASSGWGGDTAEAFF
size: many
D: NA
J: TRBJ1-1
V: TRBV10-2

DNA: TGTGCCAGCAGTTCCCGGGACGGTGATCAGCCCCAGCATTTT
CDR3: CASSSRDGDQPQHF
size: many
D: NA
J: TRBJ1-5
V: TRBV27

DNA: TGTGCCAGCAGCTCTCGGTTGTGGGAGGCCACAGATACGCAGTATTTT
CDR3: CASSSRLWEATDTQYF
size: many
D: NA
J: TRBJ2-3
V: TRBV7-2

DNA: TGCAGTGCTCAGGGGGCGCGGGCCAAAAACATTCAGTACTTC
CDR3: CSAQGARAKNIQYF
size: many
D: TRBD1
J: TRBJ2-4
V: TRBV20-1

DNA: TGCGCCAGCAGCTTGGTTCCGCTAGACGACCAAGAGACCCAGTACTTC
CDR3: CASSLVPLDDQETQYF
size: many
D: NA
J: TRBJ2-5
V: TRBV5-1

DNA: TGCAGCGCGGGACAACAAGAGACCCAGTACTTC
CDR3: CSAGQQETQYF
size: few
D: NA
J: TRBJ2-5
V: TRBV29-1

DNA: TGCGCCAGCAGCCCTACCCTGAGCTCCTACAATGAGCAGTTCTTC
CDR3: CASSPTLSSYNEQFF
size: many
D: NA
J: TRBJ2-1
V: TRBV4-1

DNA: TGTGCCAGCAGTGACAGGGACAGGGGGATCTACGAGCAGTACTTC
CDR3: CASSDRDRGIYEQYF
size: many
D: TRBD1
J: TRBJ2-7
V: TRBV25-1

DNA: TGCAGTGCACCACTAGCGGACAGAAACACCGGGGAGCTGTTTTTT
CDR3: CSAPLADRNTGELFF
size: many
D: TRBD2
J: TRBJ2-2
V: TRBV20-1

DNA: TGTGCCAGCAGTGAAGATGTGAATTCACCCCTCCACTTT
CDR3: CASSEDVNSPLHF
size: many
D: NA
J: TRBJ1-6
V: TRBV2

DNA: TGCGCCAGCAGCCCACTAAATAGCGGAGGCTCCTACAATGAGCAGTTCTTC
CDR3: CASSPLNSGGSYNEQFF
size: many
D: NA
J: TRBJ2-1
V: TRBV4-3

DNA: TGCGCCAGCAGCCAAGGACAGCTGAACACCGGGGAGCTGTTTTTT
CDR3: CASSQGQLNTGELFF
size: many
D: NA
J: TRBJ2-2
V: TRBV4-3

DNA: TGTGCCAGCGGGGGGAAAGGGGGGTACGAGCAGTACTTC
CDR3: CASGGKGGYEQYF
size: many
D: NA
J: TRBJ2-7
V: TRBV25-1

DNA: TGTGCCAGCAGTCCTACAGGGGAGCATCCGATGAACACTGAAGCTTTCTTT
CDR3: CASSPTGEHPMNTEAFF
size: NA
D: TRBD1
J: TRBJ1-1
V: TRBV7-3

DNA: TGTGCCATCAGTGAGAACAGGGGAGGCTACACCTTC
CDR3: CAISENRGGYTF
size: NA
D: TRBD1
J: TRBJ1-2
V: TRBV10-3

DNA: TGCAGTGCAGGAAGGCTAGGACAAGAGACCCAGTACTTC
CDR3: CSAGRLGQETQYF
size: many
D: NA
J: TRBJ2-5
V: TRBV20-1

DNA: TGTGCCAGTAGTATAGTGGGGAATCAGCCCCAGCATTTT
CDR3: CASSIVGNQPQHF
size: many
D: NA
J: TRBJ1-5
V: TRBV19

DNA: TGTGCCATCAGTGGACCGACAGGTGCTACCTACGAGCAGTACTTC
CDR3: CAISGPTGATYEQYF
size: many
D: NA
J: TRBJ2-7
V: TRBV10-3

DNA: TGTGCCAGCATCCAGACAGGGACACTCACAGATACGCAGTATTTT
CDR3: CASIQTGTLTDTQYF
size: many
D: TRBD1
J: TRBJ2-3
V: TRBV7-6

DNA: TGCAGTGCTACAGAGAAGCAAGAGACCCAGTACTTC
CDR3: CSATEKQETQYF
size: many
D: NA
J: TRBJ2-5
V: TRBV20-1

DNA: TGTGCCAGCAGCCACCGGCTAGGGGGCTACACCTTC
CDR3: CASSHRLGGYTF
size: NA
D: NA
J: TRBJ1-2
V: TRBV3-1

DNA: TGTGCCAGCTCACCCGGGACACACCACAATGAGCAGTTCTTC
CDR3: CASSPGTHHNEQFF
size: many
D: NA
J: TRBJ2-1
V: TRBV18

DNA: TGCAGTGCTAGGGACAGGCCTAATTCACCCCTCCACTTT
CDR3: CSARDRPNSPLHF
size: many
D: TRBD1
J: TRBJ1-6
V: TRBV20-1

DNA: TGTGCCAGCATCTATAGCGGGGGCACAGATACGCAGTATTTT
CDR3: CASIYSGGTDTQYF
size: many
D: TRBD2
J: TRBJ2-3
V: TRBV6-2/TRBV6-3

DNA: TGTGCCAGCAGCTTGAACCAGGGGCAGTTCTTC
CDR3: CASSLNQGQFF
size: many
D: NA
J: TRBJ2-1
V: TRBV5-6

DNA: TGTGCCACCAGGGATCCGAGTGATACGCAGTATTTT
CDR3: CATRDPSDTQYF
size: many
D: NA
J: TRBJ2-3
V: TRBV24-1

DNA: TGTGCCAGCAGTGCTGGCCTGAGCTCCTACGAGCAGTACTTC
CDR3: CASSAGLSSYEQYF
size: many
D: NA
J: TRBJ2-7
V: TRBV6-1

DNA: TGTGCCAGCAGCTTATATCTGGCGGGGGGGCTGAATGAGCAGTTCTTC
CDR3: CASSLYLAGGLNEQFF
size: few
D: TRBD2
J: TRBJ2-1
V: TRBV7-3

DNA: TGTGCCAGCAGCTTGGTGGAAGAGCAGTTCTTC
CDR3: CASSLVEEQFF
size: NA
D: NA
J: TRBJ2-1
V: TRBV11-2

DNA: TGCAGTGCTAGAAGGGGACAGGGGGTCTCCAACGAGCAGTACTTC
CDR3: CSARRGQGVSNEQYF
size: NA
D: TRBD1
J: TRBJ2-7
V: TRBV20-1

DNA: TGTGCCAGCAGCCGGGACAGGGGGCTTGACCAAGAGACCCAGTACTTC
CDR3: CASSRDRGLDQETQYF
size: NA
D: TRBD1
J: TRBJ2-5
V: TRBV5-5

DNA: TGCGCCAGCAGTCAATCGCGGAGACGGAGCAATCAGCCCCAGCATTTT
CDR3: CASSQSRRRSNQPQHF
size: NA
D: NA
J: TRBJ1-5
V: TRBV23-1

DNA: TGTGCCACCAGTGGGGCGGGGGACACCGGGGAGCTGTTTTTT
CDR3: CATSGAGDTGELFF
size: many
D: TRBD2
J: TRBJ2-2
V: TRBV24-1

DNA: TGTGCCAGCAGCTTAGGTCAGAGCCAGGGGGCCTACGAGCAGTACTTC
CDR3: CASSLGQSQGAYEQYF
size: few
D: TRBD1
J: TRBJ2-7
V: TRBV11-2

DNA: TGTGCCAGCTCACCCTATGGACAGGGTCAATCACCCCTCCACTTT
CDR3: CASSPYGQGQSPLHF
size: few
D: TRBD1
J: TRBJ1-6
V: TRBV18

DNA: TGCGCCAGCAGCCCCGGGCCAGGTGGCTATGGCTACACCTTC
CDR3: CASSPGPGGYGYTF
size: few
D: NA
J: TRBJ1-2
V: TRBV4-1

DNA: TGTGCCAGCTCACCACAGGAGGGGGCGGCTGAAGCTTTCTTT
CDR3: CASSPQEGAAEAFF
size: few
D: TRBD1
J: TRBJ1-1
V: TRBV18

DNA: TGTGCCAGCTCGCAGAGGGCTGAAGCTTTCTTT
CDR3: CASSQRAEAFF
size: many
D: NA
J: TRBJ1-1
V: TRBV18

DNA: TGCAGCGTTGAAAGACTAGAACCGAACACCGGGGAGCTGTTTTTT
CDR3: CSVERLEPNTGELFF
size: many
D: NA
J: TRBJ2-2
V: TRBV29-1

DNA: TGCGCCAGCAGCCAAAGGACCGTTTCCGAGGTGGGGGCCAACGTCCTGACTTTC
CDR3: CASSQRTVSEVGANVLTF
size: many
D: NA
J: TRBJ2-6
V: TRBV4-3